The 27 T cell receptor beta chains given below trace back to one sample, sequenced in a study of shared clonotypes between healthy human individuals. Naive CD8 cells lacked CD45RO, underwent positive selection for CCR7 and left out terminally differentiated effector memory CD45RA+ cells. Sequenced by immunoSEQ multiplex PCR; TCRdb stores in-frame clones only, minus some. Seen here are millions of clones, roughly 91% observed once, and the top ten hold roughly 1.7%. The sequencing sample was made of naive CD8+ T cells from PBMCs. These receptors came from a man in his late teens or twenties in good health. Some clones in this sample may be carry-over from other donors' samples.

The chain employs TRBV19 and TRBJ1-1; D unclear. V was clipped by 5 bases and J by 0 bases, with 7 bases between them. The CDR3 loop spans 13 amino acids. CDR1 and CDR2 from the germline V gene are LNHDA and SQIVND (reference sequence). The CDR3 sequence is CASSQYMNTEAFF. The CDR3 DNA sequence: TGTGCCAGTAGTCAGTACATGAACACTGAAGCTTTCTTT.

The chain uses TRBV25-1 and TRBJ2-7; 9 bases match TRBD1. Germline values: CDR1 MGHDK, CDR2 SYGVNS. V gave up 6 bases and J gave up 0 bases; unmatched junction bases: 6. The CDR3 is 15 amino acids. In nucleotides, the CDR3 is TGTGCCAGCAGAAACAGGGGGCCCCACTCCTACGAGCAGTACTTC. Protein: CASRNRGPHSYEQYF.

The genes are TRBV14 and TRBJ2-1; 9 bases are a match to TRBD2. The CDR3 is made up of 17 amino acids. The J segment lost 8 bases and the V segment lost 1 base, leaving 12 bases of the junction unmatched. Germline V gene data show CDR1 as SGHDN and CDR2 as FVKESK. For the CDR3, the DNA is TGTGCCAGCAGCCAAGTCCAGGCTGGACTAGCGTTTTATGAGCAGTTCTTC. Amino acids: CASSQVQAGLAFYEQFF. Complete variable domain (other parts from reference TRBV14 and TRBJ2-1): EAGVTQFPSHSVIEKGQTVTLRCDPISGHDNLYWYRRVMGKEIKFLLHFVKESKQDESGMPNNRFLAERTGGTYSTLKVQPAELEDSGVYFCASSQVQAGLAFYEQFFGPGTRLTVL.

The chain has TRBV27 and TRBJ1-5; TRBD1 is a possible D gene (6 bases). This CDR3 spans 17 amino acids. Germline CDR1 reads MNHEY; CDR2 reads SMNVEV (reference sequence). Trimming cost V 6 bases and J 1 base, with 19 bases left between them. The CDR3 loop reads CASRIQGLGLSNQPQHF. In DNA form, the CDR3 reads TGTGCCAGCAGGATACAGGGTTTAGGTTTGAGCAATCAGCCCCAGCATTTT.

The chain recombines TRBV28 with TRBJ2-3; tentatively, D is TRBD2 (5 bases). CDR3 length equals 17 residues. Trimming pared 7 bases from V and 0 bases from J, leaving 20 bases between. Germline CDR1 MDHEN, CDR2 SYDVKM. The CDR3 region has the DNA TGTGCCAGCACCACCACTCGCGAGGGCCCGAGCACAGATACGCAGTATTTT. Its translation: CASTTTREGPSTDTQYF.

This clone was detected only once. The CDR3 here is CAWGRGASREQYF. CDR3 sequence (DNA): TGTGCCTGGGGCAGAGGGGCTAGTCGCGAGCAGTACTTC. This chain uses TRBV30 with TRBJ2-5; TRBD1 or TRBD2 may be the D gene (5 bases each). The end of the DNA fits TRBJ2-7 better, so the J call may be wrong. CDR3 size: 13 residues. Germline-derived CDR1 and CDR2 are GTSNPN and SVGIG (reference sequence).

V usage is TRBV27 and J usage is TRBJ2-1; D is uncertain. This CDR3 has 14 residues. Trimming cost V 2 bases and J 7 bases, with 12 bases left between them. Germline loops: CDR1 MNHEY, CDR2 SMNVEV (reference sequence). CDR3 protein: CASSLALGWNEQFF. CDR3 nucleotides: TGTGCCAGCAGTTTAGCCCTCGGGTGGAATGAGCAGTTCTTC.

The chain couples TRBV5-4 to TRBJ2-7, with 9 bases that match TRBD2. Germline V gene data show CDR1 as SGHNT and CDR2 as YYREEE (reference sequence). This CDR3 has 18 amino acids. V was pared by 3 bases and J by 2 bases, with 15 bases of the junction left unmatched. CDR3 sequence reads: CASSSVPPLAGWPYEQYF. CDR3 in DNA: TGTGCCAGCAGCTCCGTCCCCCCACTAGCGGGTTGGCCCTACGAGCAGTACTTC. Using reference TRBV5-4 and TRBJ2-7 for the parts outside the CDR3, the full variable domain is ETGVTQSPTHLIKTRGQQVTLRCSSQSGHNTVSWYQQALGQGPQFIFQYYREEENGRGNFPPRFSGLQFPNYSSELNVNALELDDSALYLCASSSVPPLAGWPYEQYFGPGTRLTVT.

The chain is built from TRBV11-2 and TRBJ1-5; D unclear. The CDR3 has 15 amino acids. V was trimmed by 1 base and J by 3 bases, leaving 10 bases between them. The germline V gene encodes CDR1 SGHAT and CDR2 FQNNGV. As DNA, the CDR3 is TGTGCCAGCAGCTTAGGGGTGTCAGTCAATCAGCCCCAGCATTTT. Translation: CASSLGVSVNQPQHF.

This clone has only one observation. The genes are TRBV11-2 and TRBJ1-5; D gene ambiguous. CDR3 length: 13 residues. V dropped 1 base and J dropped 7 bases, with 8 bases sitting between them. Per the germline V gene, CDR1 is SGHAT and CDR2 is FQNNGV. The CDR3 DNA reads TGTGCCAGCAGCTTAGGCTCGGCGCAGCCCCAGCATTTT. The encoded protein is CASSLGSAQPQHF.

The chain's CDR3 is CASSLGRNRPYGYTF. CDR3 bases: TGTGCCAGCAGCTTAGGACGGAATAGGCCGTATGGCTACACCTTC. The V call is TRBV13, the J call TRBJ1-2; D gene ambiguous. Trimming took off 0 bases at V and 5 bases at J, with 13 bases between the two ends. This CDR3 region has 15 residues. Germline V gives CDR1 PRHDT, CDR2 FYEKMQ (reference sequence).

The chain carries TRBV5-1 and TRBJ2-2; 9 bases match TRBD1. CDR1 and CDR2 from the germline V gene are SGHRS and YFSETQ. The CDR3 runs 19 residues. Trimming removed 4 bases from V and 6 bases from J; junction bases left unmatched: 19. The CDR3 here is CASSPEPAKDRGMPGELFF. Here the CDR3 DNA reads TGCGCCAGCAGCCCCGAGCCCGCCAAAGACAGGGGGATGCCCGGGGAGCTGTTTTTT. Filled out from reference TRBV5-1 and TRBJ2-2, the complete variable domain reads KAGVTQTPRYLIKTRGQQVTLSCSPISGHRSVSWYQQTPGQGLQFLFEYFSETQRNKGNFPGRFSGRQFSNSRSEMNVSTLELGDSALYLCASSPEPAKDRGMPGELFFGEGSRLTVL.

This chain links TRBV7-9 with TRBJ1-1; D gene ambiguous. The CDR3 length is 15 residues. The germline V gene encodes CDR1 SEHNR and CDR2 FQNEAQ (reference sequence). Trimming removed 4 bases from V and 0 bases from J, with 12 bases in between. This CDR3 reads CASSSRQALNTEAFF. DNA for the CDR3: TGTGCCAGCAGCTCCCGCCAGGCCCTGAACACTGAAGCTTTCTTT.

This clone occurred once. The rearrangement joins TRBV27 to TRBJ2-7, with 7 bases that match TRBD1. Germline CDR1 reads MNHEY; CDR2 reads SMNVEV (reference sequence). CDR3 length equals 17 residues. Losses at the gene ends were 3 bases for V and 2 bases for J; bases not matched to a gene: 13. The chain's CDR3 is CASSFQSVDRQTYEQYF. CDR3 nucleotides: TGTGCCAGCAGTTTTCAATCGGTGGACAGGCAAACCTACGAGCAGTACTTC.

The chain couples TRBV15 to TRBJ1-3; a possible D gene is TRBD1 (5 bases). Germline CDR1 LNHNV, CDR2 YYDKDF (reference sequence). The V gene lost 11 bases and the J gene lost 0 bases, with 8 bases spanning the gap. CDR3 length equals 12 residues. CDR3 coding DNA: TGTGCCGTCAGGGCCTCTGGAAACACCATATATTTT. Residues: CAVRASGNTIYF.

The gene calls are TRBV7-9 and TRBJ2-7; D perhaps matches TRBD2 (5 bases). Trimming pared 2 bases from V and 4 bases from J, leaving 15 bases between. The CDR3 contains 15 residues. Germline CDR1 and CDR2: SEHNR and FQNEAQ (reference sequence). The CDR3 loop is CASSLLVGDGYEQYF. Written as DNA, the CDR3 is TGTGCCAGCAGCTTATTGGTCGGGGATGGATACGAGCAGTACTTC.

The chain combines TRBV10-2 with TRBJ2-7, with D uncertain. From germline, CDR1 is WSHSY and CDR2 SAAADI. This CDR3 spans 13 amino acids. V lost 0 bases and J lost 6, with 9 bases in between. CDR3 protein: CASSESSQSEQYF. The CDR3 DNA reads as TGCGCCAGCAGTGAGTCGAGCCAGTCCGAGCAGTACTTC.

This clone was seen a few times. CDR3 sequence: CASSLRIASGELFF. The CDR3 nucleotides are TGTGCCAGCAGTTTAAGAATAGCGTCCGGGGAGCTGTTTTTT. This rearrangement joins TRBV27 to TRBJ2-2, with D tentatively TRBD2 (5 bases). V lost 2 bases to trimming and J lost 6 bases, with 10 bases between them. The CDR3 sequence is 14 residues long. CDR1 is MNHEY, CDR2 SMNVEV, per germline (reference sequence).

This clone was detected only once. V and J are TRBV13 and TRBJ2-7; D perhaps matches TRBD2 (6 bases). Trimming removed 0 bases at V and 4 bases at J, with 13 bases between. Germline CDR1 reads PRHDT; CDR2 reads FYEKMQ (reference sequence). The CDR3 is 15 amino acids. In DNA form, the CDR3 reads TGTGCCAGCAGCTTAGGCGGGGGAGCGTTTTACGAGCAGTACTTC. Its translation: CASSLGGGAFYEQYF.

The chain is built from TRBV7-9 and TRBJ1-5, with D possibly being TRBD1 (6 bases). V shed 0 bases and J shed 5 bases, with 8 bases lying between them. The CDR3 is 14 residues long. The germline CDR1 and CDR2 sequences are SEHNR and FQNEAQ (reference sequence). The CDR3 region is CASSLADRYQPQHF. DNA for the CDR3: TGTGCCAGCAGCTTAGCGGACAGATATCAGCCCCAGCATTTT.

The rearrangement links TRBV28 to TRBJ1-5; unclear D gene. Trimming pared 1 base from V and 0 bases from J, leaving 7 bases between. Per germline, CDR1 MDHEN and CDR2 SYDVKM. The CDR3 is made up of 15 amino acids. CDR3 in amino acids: CASSLFDNSNQPQHF. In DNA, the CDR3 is TGTGCCAGCAGTTTATTCGATAATAGCAATCAGCCCCAGCATTTT.

The CDR3 sequence is CASSIYWTSGHNPYEQYF. The CDR3 DNA reads TGTGCCAGTAGTATTTACTGGACTAGCGGGCATAATCCCTACGAGCAGTACTTC. V usage is TRBV19 and J usage is TRBJ2-7, with 11 bases identical to TRBD2. Germline CDR1 is LNHDA and CDR2 is SQIVND (reference sequence). This CDR3 region has 18 residues. The V and J ends lost 3 bases and 2 bases, in that order; junction bases with no gene match: 12.

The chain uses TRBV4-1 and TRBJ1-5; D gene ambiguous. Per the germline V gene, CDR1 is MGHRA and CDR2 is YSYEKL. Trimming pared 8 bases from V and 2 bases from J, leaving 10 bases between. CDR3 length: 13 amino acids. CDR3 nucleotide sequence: TGCGCCAGCGCAATCGGGGGCAATCAGCCCCAGCATTTT. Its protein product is CASAIGGNQPQHF.

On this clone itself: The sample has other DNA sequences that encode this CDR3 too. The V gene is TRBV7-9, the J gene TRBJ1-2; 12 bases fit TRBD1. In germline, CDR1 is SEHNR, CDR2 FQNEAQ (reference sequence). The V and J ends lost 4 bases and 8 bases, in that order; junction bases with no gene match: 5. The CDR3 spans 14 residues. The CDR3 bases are TGTGCCAGCAGCTCGGGACAGGGGGCGCGGGGCTACACCTTC. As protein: CASSSGQGARGYTF.

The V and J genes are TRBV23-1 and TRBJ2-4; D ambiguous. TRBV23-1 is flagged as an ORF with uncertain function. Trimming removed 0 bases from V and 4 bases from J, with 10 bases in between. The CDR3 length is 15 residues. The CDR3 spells CASSQSFQSKNIQYF. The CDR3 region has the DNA TGCGCCAGCAGTCAATCTTTCCAGAGTAAAAACATTCAGTACTTC.

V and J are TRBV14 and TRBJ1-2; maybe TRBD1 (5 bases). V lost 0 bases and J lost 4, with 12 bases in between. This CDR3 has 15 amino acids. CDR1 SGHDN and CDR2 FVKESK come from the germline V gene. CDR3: CASSQDRGGPYGYTF. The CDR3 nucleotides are TGTGCCAGCAGCCAAGATCGCGGGGGACCCTATGGCTACACCTTC.

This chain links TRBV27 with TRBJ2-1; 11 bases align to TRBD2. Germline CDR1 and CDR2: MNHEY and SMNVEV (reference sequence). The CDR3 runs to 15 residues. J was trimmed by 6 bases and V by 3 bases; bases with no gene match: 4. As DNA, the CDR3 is TGTGCCAGCAGTTTGGCGACTAGCGGGACCAATGAGCAGTTCTTC. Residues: CASSLATSGTNEQFF.